This T cell receptor beta chain was sequenced during a study of shared clonotypes between healthy human individuals. For this clone: Its antigen is not identified.

Germline CDR1 MDHEN, CDR2 SYDVKM. Trimming stripped 4 bases from V and 4 bases from J, with 20 bases between. This CDR3 has 17 residues. The method was immunoSEQ multiplex PCR; TCRdb's version includes in-frame clones alone and lacks a portion of them. Among 2 million to 2.5 million clones listed, almost 96% were seen once. Points from the study as a whole: Non-shared clonotypes had lower generation probabilities than clonotypes shared by all four sorted-subset donors. With a few donors compared, 4% to 5% of naive CD4 clonotypes were shared.

The receptor's source is a man between 18 and 29 years old in good health. What was sequenced was naive CD4+ T cells sorted from blood. Indicated subset: CD45RA+ positively selected. The rearrangement uses TRBV28 and TRBJ1-5, with D possibly matching TRBD1 (5 bases). The CDR3 is CASSSDLPGQGNQPQHF. CDR3 DNA: TGTGCCAGCAGTTCGGATCTGCCCGGGCAGGGAAATCAGCCCCAGCATTTT. Together with reference TRBV28 and TRBJ1-5, the CDR3 gives the full variable domain: DVKVTQSSRYLVKRTGEKVFLECVQDMDHENMFWYRQDPGLGLRLIYFSYDVKMKEKGDIPEGYSVSREKKERFSLILESASTNQTSMYLCASSSDLPGQGNQPQHFGDGTRLSIL.